A single sample gave rise to the 19 T cell receptor beta chains below, sequenced in a study of control samples from healthy donors and cancer patients. The assay was immunoSEQ multiplex PCR, and TCRdb's table has in-frame clones only and misses some. The table records about 82,000 clones, around 94% of them present only once. Material: blood. The receptors originated from a woman aged 18 to 35 in good health.

The chain recombines TRBV7-2 with TRBJ1-6, with TRBD1 matching over 9 bases. CDR3 length equals 14 residues. Germline V gene lookup returns CDR1 SGHTA and CDR2 FQGNSA. Trimming cost V 6 bases and J 6 bases; bases outside gene matches: 3. CDR3 loop: CASRPTGGNSPLHF. CDR3 DNA: TGTGCCAGCAGGCCGACAGGGGGTAATTCACCCCTCCACTTT.

CDR3 DNA sequence: TGCAGTGCTAGTAAACGAGGGCCCACCAAGGTCCCCGAGCAGTACTTC. Amino acids: CSASKRGPTKVPEQYF. The genes are TRBV20-1 and TRBJ2-7; TRBD2 is a possible D gene (5 bases). The CDR3 spans 16 residues. Germline CDR1 reads DFQATT; CDR2 reads SNEGSKA (reference sequence). V lost 3 bases, J lost 6 bases, and 24 bases lay in between.

In nucleotides, the CDR3 is TGTGCCAGCAGCCCAGAGGGACAGGGGTATGAAAAACTGTTTTTT. It is translated as CASSPEGQGYEKLFF. The genes are TRBV3-1 (or the pseudogene TRBV3-2) and TRBJ1-4; the match to TRBD1 covers 10 bases. The junction had 5 bases not matched to a gene; V was cut back by 4 bases and J by 6 bases. Germline CDR1 LGHDT, CDR2 YNNKEL (reference sequence). The CDR3 has 15 amino acids.

The V gene is TRBV7-9, the J gene TRBJ2-5; the match to TRBD2 covers 10 bases. The CDR3 has 13 amino acids. Germline CDR1 and CDR2: SEHNR and FQNEAQ (reference sequence). After removal of 7 bases from V and 4 bases from J, the junction contained 3 bases not matched to a gene. The CDR3 sequence is CASKRGGRETQYF. The CDR3 bases are TGTGCCAGCAAGCGGGGGGGCCGAGAGACCCAGTACTTC.

The chain carries TRBV12-3 or TRBV12-4 and TRBJ1-2, with no clear D. The CDR3 contains 13 residues. Deletions cut 7 bases from V and 7 bases from J, with 16 bases between. CDR3 DNA: TGTGCCAGCAATTTCGGGGAGGCTACTGGCTACACCTTC. Protein product: CASNFGEATGYTF.

V and J are TRBV24-1 and TRBJ1-2; D not certain. The V gene lost 3 bases and the J gene lost 10 bases, with 14 bases spanning the gap. The CDR3 length is 13 residues. CDR1 and CDR2 from the germline V gene are KGHDR and SFDVKD. The CDR3 DNA reads TGTGCCACCAGTGATCTAGGCGCGAAAGACTACACCTTC. It specifies CATSDLGAKDYTF.

The chain couples TRBV7-8 to TRBJ1-1; the match to TRBD1 covers 7 bases. The length of the CDR3 is 15 residues. Germline V CDR1 and CDR2: SGHVS, FQNEAQ. V lost 1 base, J lost 5 bases, and 7 bases stayed unmatched. The CDR3 sequence: CASSLDTGVGTEAFF. CDR3 nucleotide sequence: TGTGCCAGCAGCTTAGATACAGGGGTGGGGACTGAAGCTTTCTTT.

The chain is built from TRBV2 and TRBJ2-3; D might be TRBD2 (5 bases). Trimming took 1 base from V and 5 from J, leaving 10 bases between them. CDR3 length: 14 amino acids. Germline CDR1 is SNHLY and CDR2 is FYNNEI. For the CDR3, the DNA is TGTGCCAGCAGTGAAGAAGAGGGAAAAGATACGCAGTATTTT. This codes for CASSEEEGKDTQYF.

DNA of the CDR3: TGTGCCAGCAGCTTAGCGAGTGGGAGAGAGCCCCAGCATTTT. Its translation: CASSLASGREPQHF. J is TRBJ1-5 and V is TRBV7-9; D call uncertain. V was pared by 0 bases and J by 8 bases, with 11 bases between. The CDR3 totals 14 residues. Germline values: CDR1 SEHNR, CDR2 FQNEAQ (reference sequence). The full variable domain, rest sourced from reference TRBV7-9 and TRBJ1-5, is DTGVSQNPRHKITKRGQNVTFRCDPISEHNRLYWYRQTLGQGPEFLTYFQNEAQLEKSRLLSDRFSAERPKGSFSTLEIQRTEQGDSAMYLCASSLASGREPQHFGDGTRLSIL.

The chain has TRBV25-1 and TRBJ1-6; D perhaps matches TRBD1 (5 bases). There are 15 residues in the CDR3. Deletions cut 0 bases from V and 8 bases from J, with 11 bases between. Germline V gives CDR1 MGHDK, CDR2 SYGVNS. CDR3 DNA: TGTGCCAGCAGTGAATACGCCAGGGTGGATTCACCCCTCCACTTT. It specifies CASSEYARVDSPLHF.

This clone appeared a single time. The chain couples TRBV5-6 to TRBJ2-7; D not resolved. This CDR3 is 13 amino acids long. CDR1 SGHDT and CDR2 YYEEEE come from the germline V gene. The V and J ends lost 2 bases and 9 bases respectively, with 15 bases between them. The CDR3 DNA reads as TGTGCCAGCAGCTTTGGTTCCCCCGGACGGCAGTACTTC. It translates to CASSFGSPGRQYF.

The J gene is TRBJ2-1, the V gene TRBV28; D is undetermined. V was pared by 4 bases and J by 3 bases, with 4 bases between. The CDR3 length is 12 residues. From germline, CDR1 is MDHEN and CDR2 SYDVKM. As DNA, the CDR3 is TGTGCCAGCAGTTACAACTACAATGAGCAGTTCTTC. Translated: CASSYNYNEQFF.

The chain is built from TRBV11-2 and TRBJ1-1; TRBD1 might be the D (5 bases). V gave up 2 bases and J gave up 5 bases, with 15 bases separating them. The CDR3 loop spans 15 amino acids. Germline CDR1 reads SGHAT; CDR2 reads FQNNGV. The CDR3 region has the DNA TGTGCCAGCAGCTTACTCGGGGAGGGGAGGACTGAAGCTTTCTTT. Protein sequence: CASSLLGEGRTEAFF.

The gene calls are TRBV7-3 and TRBJ2-6; D may match TRBD1 or TRBD2 (5 bases each). Germline CDR1 and CDR2: SGHTA and FQGTGA. The length of the CDR3 is 15 residues. Trimming shortened V by 6 bases and J by 2 bases, and 11 bases separated the two germline ends. The CDR3 bases are TGTGCCAGCAGACCTGGGGGAGCTGGGGCCAACGTCCTGACTTTC. Protein: CASRPGGAGANVLTF.

The V and J genes are TRBV18 and TRBJ1-2, with a weak D call TRBD1 (5 bases). CDR3 length equals 16 residues. The V end was cut by 6 bases, the J end by 5 bases, with 22 bases between. Germline V gene data show CDR1 as KGHSH and CDR2 as LQKENI. CDR3 residues: CASSSNYQGSSYGYTF. In nucleotides, the CDR3 is TGTGCCAGCTCGAGTAATTACCAGGGCTCCTCTTATGGCTACACCTTC.

The chain is built from TRBV18 and TRBJ1-1; no definite D call. The ends were cut back, 3 bases at V and 1 base at J, with 12 bases in the middle. Germline lookup yields CDR1 KGHSH and CDR2 LQKENI. The CDR3 runs 15 residues. The DNA of the CDR3 is TGTGCCAGCTCACCCTCCGGCAGGACGAACACTGAAGCTTTCTTT. Its translation: CASSPSGRTNTEAFF.

The chain has TRBV6-4 and TRBJ2-3, with D tentatively TRBD1 (6 bases). CDR1 MRHNA and CDR2 SNTAGT come from the germline V gene. This CDR3 region has 14 residues. V was clipped by 4 bases and J by 2 bases, with 10 bases between them. The CDR3 here is CASSVGHDTDTQYF. DNA of the CDR3: TGTGCCAGCAGTGTGGGACATGACACAGATACGCAGTATTTT.

CDR3 DNA sequence: TGTGCCAGCAGTGAATCTCAGTGGGGAGTCGCCCACGAGCAGTACTTC. Protein sequence: CASSESQWGVAHEQYF. The rearrangement uses TRBV25-1 and TRBJ2-7; TRBD2 might be the D (5 bases). From germline, CDR1 is MGHDK and CDR2 SYGVNS. Trimming took 1 base from V and 5 from J, leaving 18 bases between them. The CDR3 consists of 16 residues.

This chain joins TRBV3-1 (or the pseudogene TRBV3-2) and TRBJ2-2, with unresolved D. This CDR3 spans 13 amino acids. Germline V gene sequence: CDR1 LGHDT, CDR2 YNNKEL (reference sequence). Between the trimmed V and J ends, which lost 4 bases and 6 bases, there was a span of 9 bases. The CDR3 nucleotides are TGTGCCAGCAGCCCCAGGATCGCCGGGGAGCTGTTTTTT. It translates to CASSPRIAGELFF.